A selection of T cell receptor beta chains follows, all from one sample in a study of OX40 agonist ivuxolimab in advanced cancers. The table came from immunoSEQ multiplex PCR; TCRdb's copy has only in-frame clones and leaves some out. The sample lists 89,000 or so clones, 91% seen once, with under 9.5% in the top ten. Sample: CD4+ or CD8+ T cells sorted from blood, taken in a trial of the OX40 agonist ivuxolimab. Source of these receptors: an adult with an advanced solid tumor such as melanoma, head and neck, liver or kidney cancer. Both conserved end residues are part of each CDR3. A D gene is named only where the DNA matches it firmly. Some rows mark clone size as missing; the rest say once, few, many or name a class of expanded clone.

D gene	clone size	V gene	J gene	CDR3 DNA	CDR3 protein
-	-	TRBV15	TRBJ1-4	TGTGCCACCAGCAGTGACCTTGAGGCCACTAATGAAAAACTGTTTTTT	CATSSDLEATNEKLFF
TRBD1	-	TRBV28	TRBJ1-6	TGTGCCAGTTGGGAGACAGGGATTGATCCACCCCTCCACTTT	CASWETGIDPPLHF
-	few	TRBV30	TRBJ1-1	TGTGCCTGGAGCCAGGGAGGTGGGACTGAAGCTTTCTTT	CAWSQGGGTEAFF
TRBD1	-	TRBV4-2	TRBJ1-1	TGTGCCAGCAGCCAAGTAGTCGGGCAGGGACAGTGGGTCACTGAAGCTTTCTTT	CASSQVVGQGQWVTEAFF
-	-	TRBV6-5	TRBJ1-2	TGTGCCAGCAGTTACTCGGAGGGACCGGATGGCTACACCTTC	CASSYSEGPDGYTF
-	once	TRBV30	TRBJ2-7	TGTGCCTGGAGTGGGACAGTTCCCTACGAGCAGTACTTC	CAWSGTVPYEQYF
-	-	TRBV29-1	TRBJ2-4	TGCAGCGTTGAAGTCCAGGGTAAAAACATTCAGTACTTC	CSVEVQGKNIQYF
-	few	TRBV19	TRBJ1-1	TGTGCCACAAACAGGGATGAGAACACTGAAGCTTTCTTT	CATNRDENTEAFF
-	-	TRBV19	TRBJ2-1	TGTGCCAGTAGTTTGCAGGATGCGCGTGAGCAGTTCTTC	CASSLQDAREQFF
-	-	TRBV4-3	TRBJ2-1	TGCGCCAGCAGCTCGGCGAGGGAGGCGTATGAGCAGTTCTTC	CASSSAREAYEQFF
-	-	TRBV28	TRBJ2-3	TGTGCCAGCAGTTTATTCAGACTCCTCACAGATACGCAGTATTTT	CASSLFRLLTDTQYF
-	-	TRBV28	TRBJ1-5	TGTGCCAGCAGTTTACTTGCGCTTAGCAATCAGCCCCAGCATTTT	CASSLLALSNQPQHF
-	-	TRBV4-3	TRBJ2-1	TGCGCCAGCAGCCAAGATTTGACAAGGTACAATGAGCAGTTCTTC	CASSQDLTRYNEQFF
-	-	TRBV29-1	TRBJ2-1	TGCAGCGTTGCAGGACAGTGGGGTGGCAATGAGCAGTTCTTC	CSVAGQWGGNEQFF
TRBD1	once	TRBV7-9	TRBJ1-2	TGTGCCAGCAGCCCAGGGGGCAGGGACGGCTACACCTTC	CASSPGGRDGYTF
TRBD2	-	TRBV4-1	TRBJ2-3	TGCGCCAGCAGCCAACCGGGAGGGAGCACAGATACGCAGTATTTT	CASSQPGGSTDTQYF
TRBD1	once	TRBV29-1	TRBJ1-2	TGCAGCGCTGAGACAGGGGCCGACTATGGCTACACCTTC	CSAETGADYGYTF
-	-	TRBV28	TRBJ1-5	TGTGCCAGCAGACCTCAGGGGATTCGGAATCAGCCCCAGCATTTT	CASRPQGIRNQPQHF
-	-	TRBV6-5	TRBJ1-2	TGTGCCAGCAGTTACTCGATAGGGAATGGCTACACCTTC	CASSYSIGNGYTF
-	-	TRBV4-1	TRBJ1-5	TGCGCCAGCAGCCAAGAGTTCCCAGGGTGGCCCCAGCATTTT	CASSQEFPGWPQHF
-	-	TRBV30	TRBJ1-1	TGTGCCTGGAGTGTTGGTCAAAACACTGAAGCTTTCTTT	CAWSVGQNTEAFF
-	-	TRBV30	TRBJ1-5	TGTGCCTGGAACATGGGGTCCCACAATCAGCCCCAGCATTTT	CAWNMGSHNQPQHF
-	-	TRBV5-5	TRBJ1-6	TGTGCCAGCAGCTTGGGGGTCGGAACAAATTCACCCCTCCACTTT	CASSLGVGTNSPLHF
-	-	TRBV7-6	TRBJ2-5	TGTGCCAGCAGCAAAAGGACTAGAATGGGGGCTTTGGAGACCCAGTACTTC	CASSKRTRMGALETQYF
TRBD1	-	TRBV18	TRBJ1-4	TGTGCCAGCTCACCGAGAAGGACAGGCATTGCAACTAATGAAAAACTGTTTTTT	CASSPRRTGIATNEKLFF
-	-	TRBV7-8	TRBJ2-3	TGTGCCAGCAGCTTTCCCCCCACGGGGCCCCTGAGCACAGATACGCAGTATTTT	CASSFPPTGPLSTDTQYF
-	-	TRBV6-6	TRBJ1-2	TGTGCCAGCAGTTCCCTGGCAGGCTATTATGGCTACACCTTC	CASSSLAGYYGYTF
-	-	TRBV5-6	TRBJ2-7	TGTGCCAGCAGCTTGGCGTGGGCGGCGTACGAGCAGTACTTC	CASSLAWAAYEQYF
-	-	TRBV4-3	TRBJ1-5	TGCGCCAGCAGCCAAGAACTAAACCAGCCCCAGCATTTT	CASSQELNQPQHF
-	-	TRBV30	TRBJ2-2	TGTGCCTGGAGCGCCCCCGGGGACACCGGGGAGCTGTTTTTT	CAWSAPGDTGELFF
-	-	TRBV7-8	TRBJ2-1	TGTGCCAGCAGCTTAGCGGTCCAGGGAAATGAGCAGTTCTTC	CASSLAVQGNEQFF
-	-	TRBV6-1	TRBJ2-5	TGTGCCAGCAGTGAAGTCTTTGAGACCCAGTACTTC	CASSEVFETQYF
-	-	TRBV6-5	TRBJ1-2	TGTGCCAGCAGTTACGCGGACGGGGGTCACTATGGCTACACCTTC	CASSYADGGHYGYTF
-	once	TRBV10-3	TRBJ1-1	TGTGCCATCAGGACAGATTCCACTGAAGCTTTCTTT	CAIRTDSTEAFF
-	-	TRBV6-7	TRBJ2-5	TGTGCCAGCAGTTACCTCTCAGAGACCCAGTACTTC	CASSYLSETQYF
-	once	TRBV4-2	TRBJ1-5	TGTGCCAGCAGCCAATACGGGCAGAGCAATCAGCCCCAGCATTTT	CASSQYGQSNQPQHF
-	once	TRBV6-6	TRBJ2-5	TGTGCCAGCAGTAGGGACTTAGAGACCCAGTACTTC	CASSRDLETQYF
TRBD1	once	TRBV30	TRBJ2-3	TGTGCCGGGAACTCGGGACAGCTCCCTAACACAGATACGCAGTATTTT	CAGNSGQLPNTDTQYF
TRBD2	-	TRBV6-5	TRBJ2-3	TGTGCCAGCAGTCCTCAGACTAGCGGGGGGCCCGAGAGAGATTTT	CASSPQTSGGPERDF
TRBD1	-	TRBV9	TRBJ2-4	TGTGCCAGCAGCCCCCAGGGGGCTTGGGACATTCAGTACTTC	CASSPQGAWDIQYF
-	-	TRBV6-5	TRBJ2-5	TGTGCCAGCAGTTACTCCCGACAAGAGACCCAGTACTTC	CASSYSRQETQYF
-	few	TRBV28	TRBJ1-5	TGTGCCAGCAGTTGGGTGGCGAATCAGCCCCAGCATTTT	CASSWVANQPQHF
TRBD1	-	TRBV4-3	TRBJ1-6	TGCGCCAGCAGCCAGGGTAGGCAGGGGGTTTCACCCCTCCACTTT	CASSQGRQGVSPLHF
-	-	TRBV30	TRBJ1-5	TGTGCCTGGGGGGACGGCCAGCCCCAGCATTTT	CAWGDGQPQHF
TRBD1	once	TRBV4-2	TRBJ2-3	TGTGCCAGCAGCCAAGATCCCCCTACAGGGGCTGAGGACTCTAGCACAGATACGCAGTATTTT	CASSQDPPTGAEDSSTDTQYF
TRBD1	-	TRBV5-6	TRBJ1-5	TGTGCCAGCAGCTTGTCTATGTACAGGGGGAACCAGCCCCAGCATTTT	CASSLSMYRGNQPQHF
-	-	TRBV28	TRBJ1-3	TGTGCCAGCAGTTTATTTGGAGGGACCATATATTTT	CASSLFGGTIYF
TRBD2	once	TRBV7-6	TRBJ2-1	TGTGCCAGCAGCTTGGGACTAGCGGACCACAATGAGCAGTTCTTC	CASSLGLADHNEQFF
TRBD2	once	TRBV9	TRBJ2-1	TGTGCCAGCAGCTCCCGACTAGCGCCCAACAATGAGCAGTTCTTC	CASSSRLAPNNEQFF
-	-	TRBV19	TRBJ1-1	TGTGCCAGTAGTATAAAGGGGCTAGCGAACACTGAAGCTTTCTTT	CASSIKGLANTEAFF
-	-	TRBV30	TRBJ1-1	TGTGCCTGGAGTTTCAACAGCAACACTGAAGCTTTCTTT	CAWSFNSNTEAFF
-	-	TRBV18	TRBJ2-1	TGTGCCAGCTCACCACCCGAGCGGATCCCCGGGTTTGAGCAGTTCTTC	CASSPPERIPGFEQFF
-	-	TRBV6-6	TRBJ1-5	TGTGCCAGCAGTTACGGGACCTTGAGCAATCAGCCCCAGCATTTT	CASSYGTLSNQPQHF
TRBD2	-	TRBV6-1	TRBJ2-3	TGTGCCAGCAGTGAGCTAGCGGGAAGCACAGATACGCAGTATTTT	CASSELAGSTDTQYF